Following are 24 T cell receptor beta chains from one sample sequenced in a study of shared clonotypes between healthy human individuals. Profiled with immunoSEQ multiplex PCR; TCRdb holds only in-frame clones, not every one. The table includes about 1,800,000 clones, roughly 95% detected once. Naive CD8 cells lacked CD45RO, underwent positive selection for CCR7 and left out terminally differentiated effector memory CD45RA+ cells. Sequencing was carried out using naive CD8+ T cells sorted from blood. These receptors all stem from a man in his late teens or twenties in good health.

The chain couples TRBV7-8 to TRBJ2-1, with 14 bases that match TRBD2. Germline CDR1 and CDR2: SGHVS and FQNEAQ. The V segment lost 5 bases and the J segment 0 bases; nucleotides outside the gene matches: 9. This CDR3 contains 19 residues. This CDR3 reads CASSPGLAGAHSSYNEQFF. CDR3 bases: TGTGCCAGCAGCCCGGGACTAGCGGGAGCGCACAGCTCCTACAATGAGCAGTTCTTC. The full variable domain, rest sourced from reference TRBV7-8 and TRBJ2-1, is GAGVSQSPRYKVAKRGQDVALRCDPISGHVSLFWYQQALGQGPEFLTYFQNEAQLDKSGLPSDRFFAERPEGSVSTLKIQRTQQEDSAVYLCASSPGLAGAHSSYNEQFFGPGTRLTVL.

The chain recombines TRBV6-5 with TRBJ2-1; D gene ambiguous. CDR1 is MNHEY, CDR2 SVGAGI, per germline. The CDR3 has 16 amino acids. Trimming cost V 0 bases and J 2 bases, with 11 bases left between them. CDR3 sequence (DNA): TGTGCCAGCAGTTACTCGAGAGCTACCCCCTACAATGAGCAGTTCTTC. Translated, it gives CASSYSRATPYNEQFF.

The rearrangement joins TRBV7-2 to TRBJ2-7; no definite D call. The V gene's germline CDR1 is SGHTA and CDR2 FQGNSA. The CDR3 consists of 14 residues. V lost 3 bases to trimming and J lost 6 bases, with 15 bases between them. CDR3 sequence: CASSFPPNVGEQYF. DNA of the CDR3: TGTGCCAGCAGCTTCCCACCGAACGTTGGCGAGCAGTACTTC. Looking up the rest from reference TRBV7-2 and TRBJ2-7 gives the full variable domain: GAGVSQSPSNKVTEKGKDVELRCDPISGHTALYWYRQSLGQGLEFLIYFQGNSAPDKSGLPSDRFSAERTGGSVSTLTIQRTQQEDSAVYLCASSFPPNVGEQYFGPGTRLTVT.

The rearrangement uses TRBV27 and TRBJ2-2; D is ambiguous. This CDR3 comprises 12 residues. Germline CDR1 is MNHEY and CDR2 is SMNVEV (reference sequence). Trimming took 8 bases from V and 7 from J, leaving 11 bases between them. CDR3 loop: CASGASRGELFF. CDR3 DNA sequence: TGTGCCAGCGGAGCCTCCCGCGGGGAGCTGTTTTTT.

This rearrangement joins TRBV4-3 to TRBJ2-3; TRBD2 aligns across 9 bases. Germline CDR1 LGHNA, CDR2 YSLEER. The CDR3 extends over 16 amino acids. V gave up 7 bases and J gave up 4 bases; unmatched junction bases: 12. CDR3 region: CASNPKLAGLPDTQYF. CDR3 nucleotide sequence: TGCGCCAGCAACCCCAAGCTAGCGGGGCTGCCAGATACGCAGTATTTT.

On this clone: Germline and junction disagree at one end, which may indicate a read error. This sample also contains other DNA sequences that code for the same CDR3. This sequence joins TRBV7-7 and TRBJ2-1; a possible D gene is TRBD2 (6 bases). In germline, CDR1 is SSHAT, CDR2 FNYEAQ (reference sequence). The CDR3 consists of 13 residues. The CDR3 nucleotides are TGTGCTAGCAGCCTCCTGGGGGGCAATGAGCAGTTCTTC. Translating it yields CASSLLGGNEQFF.

The rearrangement links TRBV25-1 to TRBJ1-5; D is uncertain. Germline V gene lookup returns CDR1 MGHDK and CDR2 SYGVNS. This CDR3 spans 13 amino acids. Trimming removed 2 bases at V and 7 bases at J, with 9 bases between. The CDR3 is CASSEAGWQPQHF. The CDR3 DNA reads TGTGCCAGCAGTGAAGCGGGGTGGCAGCCCCAGCATTTT. Looking up the rest from reference TRBV25-1 and TRBJ1-5 gives the full variable domain: EADIYQTPRYLVIGTGKKITLECSQTMGHDKMYWYQQDPGMELHLIHYSYGVNSTEKGDLSSESTVSRIRTEHFPLTLESARPSHTSQYLCASSEAGWQPQHFGDGTRLSIL.

The chain couples TRBV14 to TRBJ2-7; D might be TRBD1 or TRBD2, each matching 5 bases. The length of the CDR3 is 15 residues. V was pared by 1 base and J by 3 bases, with 13 bases between. In germline, CDR1 is SGHDN, CDR2 FVKESK. The CDR3 here is CASSQGRDGHYEQYF. The CDR3 bases are TGTGCCAGCAGCCAAGGTCGGGACGGGCACTACGAGCAGTACTTC.

This clone turned up a few times. The identical CDR3 is also encoded by other nucleotide sequences in the sample. The genes are TRBV20-1 and TRBJ1-1; D might be TRBD1 (5 bases). Germline V gene lookup returns CDR1 DFQATT and CDR2 SNEGSKA (reference sequence). The CDR3 has 11 amino acids. V lost 4 bases and J 5 bases, leaving 8 bases between the germline ends. CDR3 amino acids: CSANRGTEAFF. DNA for the CDR3: TGCAGTGCTAATCGGGGGACTGAAGCTTTCTTT.

This chain joins TRBV5-1 and TRBJ1-1; 9 nucleotides agree with TRBD1. The CDR3 runs to 17 residues. CDR1 and CDR2 (germline): SGHRS, YFSETQ. Unmatched junction bases numbered 17, after V lost 7 bases and J lost 4 bases. The CDR3 sequence: CASDTGTGRSGSTEAFF. CDR3 coding DNA: TGCGCCAGCGATACCGGGACAGGGCGCTCGGGGAGCACTGAAGCTTTCTTT.

The chain has TRBV5-8 and TRBJ2-7; 8 positions match TRBD1. Germline-derived CDR1 and CDR2 are SGHTS and YDEGEE. There are 14 residues in the CDR3. V was pared by 4 bases and J by 4 bases, with 7 bases of the junction left unmatched. CDR3 amino acids: CASSPGTGWYEQYF. CDR3 coding DNA: TGTGCCAGCAGCCCTGGGACAGGATGGTACGAGCAGTACTTC.

The chain links TRBV28 to TRBJ2-5; D perhaps matches TRBD2 (5 bases). Germline V CDR1 and CDR2: MDHEN, SYDVKM. The CDR3 has 13 residues. V was pared by 3 bases and J by 3 bases, with 8 bases between. This CDR3 reads CASSLNGEETQYF. CDR3 bases: TGTGCCAGCAGTTTGAACGGGGAAGAGACCCAGTACTTC. Supplemented by reference TRBV28 and TRBJ2-5, the full variable domain reads DVKVTQSSRYLVKRTGEKVFLECVQDMDHENMFWYRQDPGLGLRLIYFSYDVKMKEKGDIPEGYSVSREKKERFSLILESASTNQTSMYLCASSLNGEETQYFGPGTRLLVL.

The chain is built from TRBV7-9 and TRBJ1-2; a weak D match, TRBD1 (5 bases). CDR3 size: 14 residues. Looked up from germline, CDR1 is SEHNR and CDR2 is FQNEAQ (reference sequence). Trimming took off 2 bases at V and 6 bases at J, with 13 bases between the two ends. The CDR3 protein is CASSLHPGTDGYTF. The CDR3 DNA reads TGTGCCAGCAGCTTACATCCAGGGACGGATGGCTACACCTTC.

The rearrangement links TRBV5-5 to TRBJ1-6; D unresolved. The CDR3 totals 16 residues. Germline V lookup: CDR1 SGHKS, CDR2 YYEKEE (reference sequence). The germline V and J ends were trimmed by 2 bases and 8 bases, with 17 bases remaining between them. The CDR3 sequence is CASSFDTNSFDSPLHF. DNA for the CDR3: TGTGCCAGCAGCTTCGATACCAATTCTTTTGATTCACCCCTCCACTTT.

The chain recombines TRBV5-4 with TRBJ1-2; TRBD1 is a possible D gene (6 bases). CDR3 length: 15 residues. Germline assignment: CDR1 SGHNT and CDR2 YYREEE (reference sequence). V dropped 1 base and J dropped 2 bases, with 12 bases sitting between them. The CDR3 region is CASSLFGGPNYGYTF. The CDR3 DNA reads TGTGCCAGCAGCTTGTTTGGGGGGCCGAACTATGGCTACACCTTC.

The chain employs TRBV4-3 and TRBJ1-1; 8 nucleotides line up with TRBD1. The CDR3 is 17 amino acids. Germline lookup yields CDR1 LGHNA and CDR2 YSLEER. V was clipped by 1 base and J by 4 bases; unmatched bases: 11. The CDR3 DNA reads TGCGCCAGCAGCCAAGGCCTGGGGCAGGGGGCGAGCACTGAAGCTTTCTTT. This codes for CASSQGLGQGASTEAFF.

V usage is TRBV5-6 and J usage is TRBJ2-2; tentative D call: TRBD2 (7 bases). The germline gives CDR1 SGHDT, CDR2 YYEEEE. V gave up 0 bases and J gave up 5 bases, with 11 bases separating them. The CDR3 is made up of 15 amino acids. In DNA form, the CDR3 reads TGTGCCAGCAGCTTGGCCAGGGGAGGGACCGGGGAGCTGTTTTTT. It encodes CASSLARGGTGELFF.

The chain carries TRBV5-4 and TRBJ2-1, with D hard to call. Germline loops: CDR1 SGHNT, CDR2 YYREEE (reference sequence). Trimming took 0 bases from V and 7 from J, leaving 17 bases between them. This CDR3 has 16 residues. The DNA for the CDR3 is TGTGCCAGCAGCTTGGGTGGGCTCACACCGAGGAATGAGCAGTTCTTC. Translation gives CASSLGGLTPRNEQFF. The entire variable domain, with the rest obtained from reference TRBV5-4 and TRBJ2-1, is as follows: ETGVTQSPTHLIKTRGQQVTLRCSSQSGHNTVSWYQQALGQGPQFIFQYYREEENGRGNFPPRFSGLQFPNYSSELNVNALELDDSALYLCASSLGGLTPRNEQFFGPGTRLTVL.

The rearrangement links TRBV11-2 to TRBJ1-1; 9 nucleotides line up with TRBD1. J lost 3 bases, V lost 6 bases, and 8 bases had no gene match. Germline V gene lookup returns CDR1 SGHAT and CDR2 FQNNGV. The CDR3 is 15 residues long. CDR3 sequence (DNA): TGTGCCAGCAGGCAAACGACAGGGGGTTACACTGAAGCTTTCTTT. Its protein product is CASRQTTGGYTEAFF.

The J gene is TRBJ1-2, the V gene TRBV29-1; D is uncertain. Germline V gene sequence: CDR1 SQVTM, CDR2 ANQGSEA. Deletions cut 0 bases from V and 6 bases from J, with 11 bases between. The CDR3 sequence is 13 residues long. CDR3 sequence: CSVEDLYNDGYTF. The CDR3 bases are TGCAGCGTTGAAGATCTTTACAACGATGGCTACACCTTC. Combining the CDR3 with reference TRBV29-1 and TRBJ1-2 gives the whole variable domain SAVISQKPSRDICQRGTSLTIQCQVDSQVTMMFWYRQQPGQSLTLIATANQGSEATYESGFVIDKFPISRPNLTFSTLTVSNMSPEDSSIYLCSVEDLYNDGYTFGSGTRLTVV.

The rearrangement uses TRBV6-5 and TRBJ2-3; TRBD2 aligns across 11 bases. This CDR3 is 15 amino acids long. Germline CDR1 MNHEY, CDR2 SVGAGI. V trimming: 4 bases; J trimming: 3 bases; junction bases outside the gene matches: 3. DNA of the CDR3: TGTGCCAGCAGTTGGACTAGCGGGCGAACAGATACGCAGTATTTT. This sequence encodes CASSWTSGRTDTQYF.

The chain links TRBV7-9 to TRBJ1-1, with D unresolved. Germline V gene data show CDR1 as SEHNR and CDR2 as FQNEAQ (reference sequence). The V gene lost 5 bases and the J gene lost 2 bases, with 12 bases spanning the gap. The CDR3 spans 14 residues. The CDR3 nucleotides read TGTGCCAGCAGCCTTCAGGAGTTAAACACTGAAGCTTTCTTT. It encodes CASSLQELNTEAFF.

The chain combines TRBV20-1 with TRBJ2-5, with D unresolved. Germline CDR1 reads DFQATT; CDR2 reads SNEGSKA (reference sequence). Trimming took 3 bases from V and 5 from J, leaving 4 bases between them. The CDR3 loop spans 10 amino acids. The CDR3 region is CSARSETQYF. The CDR3 nucleotides read TGCAGTGCTAGGTCGGAGACCCAGTACTTC.

J is TRBJ2-3 and V is TRBV5-4, with 8 bases that match TRBD2. Germline-derived CDR1 and CDR2 are SGHNT and YYREEE (reference sequence). V trimming: 4 bases; J trimming: 6 bases; junction bases outside the gene matches: 4. The CDR3 runs 13 residues. CDR3 residues: CASSGSGSDTQYF. CDR3 DNA sequence: TGTGCCAGCAGCGGGAGCGGGAGTGATACGCAGTATTTT.